A single sample is the source of the 14 T cell receptor beta chains below, sequenced in a study of blood T cell repertoires in COVID-19. Profiling relied on immunoSEQ multiplex PCR, and the TCRdb table lists in-frame clones only, not all of them. The sample carries about 150,000 clones, roughly 87% recorded once. Specimen: PBMCs or T cells enriched from blood (not recorded which). Receptors originate from a woman between 40 and 50 years old who had been exposed to COVID-19.

The rearrangement joins TRBV5-1 to TRBJ2-3; D is undetermined. This CDR3 is built from 15 residues. The V gene's germline CDR1 is SGHRS and CDR2 YFSETQ. Trimming removed 2 bases at V and 7 bases at J, with 17 bases between. The CDR3 DNA reads as TGCGCCAGCAGCTTCATGGCCCAGGTTGGGCATACGCAGTATTTT. This gives the protein CASSFMAQVGHTQYF.

The J gene is TRBJ1-1, the V gene TRBV28, with D uncertain. From germline, CDR1 is MDHEN and CDR2 SYDVKM. The CDR3 has 14 amino acids. Trimming cost V 2 bases and J 1 base, with 8 bases left between them. The CDR3 reads CASSLAGRNTEAFF. CDR3 DNA: TGTGCCAGCAGTTTAGCAGGAAGGAACACTGAAGCTTTCTTT.

The chain uses TRBV11-2 and TRBJ1-2, with D maybe TRBD1 (6 bases). This CDR3 has 15 amino acids. Germline CDR1 and CDR2: SGHAT and FQNNGV. The V gene lost 1 base and the J gene lost 4 bases, with 13 bases spanning the gap. Written as DNA, the CDR3 is TGTGCCAGCAGCTTAGGGGGGCGAGAACCCTATGGCTACACCTTC. This gives the protein CASSLGGREPYGYTF.

The chain couples TRBV7-2 to TRBJ2-7, with 9 bases lining up with TRBD1. CDR1 SGHTA and CDR2 FQGNSA come from the germline V gene. This CDR3 spans 13 amino acids. The J segment lost 5 bases and the V segment lost 6 bases, leaving 5 bases of the junction unmatched. This chain's CDR3 is CASRNRDRDEQYF. In DNA form, the CDR3 reads TGTGCCAGCAGAAACCGGGACAGGGACGAGCAGTACTTC. Together with reference TRBV7-2 and TRBJ2-7, the CDR3 gives the full variable domain: GAGVSQSPSNKVTEKGKDVELRCDPISGHTALYWYRQSLGQGLEFLIYFQGNSAPDKSGLPSDRFSAERTGGSVSTLTIQRTQQEDSAVYLCASRNRDRDEQYFGPGTRLTVT.

This clone was seen only once. The chain uses TRBV19 and TRBJ2-1, with 10 bases identical to TRBD1. Germline V CDR1 and CDR2: LNHDA, SQIVND (reference sequence). The CDR3 covers 15 residues. V was pared by 5 bases and J by 4 bases, with 5 bases of the junction left unmatched. The CDR3 reads CASSSRDRGYNEQFF. The CDR3 DNA reads TGTGCCAGTAGTTCCCGGGACAGGGGTTACAATGAGCAGTTCTTC.

This CDR3 reads CASSTDRGLGQPQHF. CDR3 sequence (DNA): TGCGCCAGCAGTACGGACAGGGGGCTGGGTCAGCCCCAGCATTTT. The V gene is TRBV10-2, the J gene TRBJ1-5, with TRBD1 matching over 11 bases. CDR3 length: 15 residues. Germline CDR1 reads WSHSY; CDR2 reads SAAADI. Trimming at V came to 5 bases and at J to 6 bases, leaving 6 bases not matched to a gene.

The chain couples TRBV28 to TRBJ1-2; D is ambiguous. Germline assignment: CDR1 MDHEN and CDR2 SYDVKM. This CDR3 has 13 residues. Trimming shortened V by 5 bases and J by 11 bases, and 18 bases separated the two germline ends. This chain's CDR3 is CASSDGLGDRYTF. CDR3 DNA: TGTGCCAGCAGTGACGGGCTCGGGGATCGGTACACCTTC.

The chain links TRBV28 to TRBJ1-1; D is perhaps TRBD1 (5 bases). The CDR3 spans 13 residues. Trimming stripped 2 bases from V and 5 bases from J, with 9 bases between. CDR1 MDHEN and CDR2 SYDVKM come from the germline V gene. CDR3 protein: CASSLKAGTEAFF. DNA of the CDR3: TGTGCCAGCAGTTTAAAGGCAGGGACTGAAGCTTTCTTT.

CDR3: CASSPLRTGRGGISSYNEQFF. CDR3 in DNA: TGTGCCAGCAGTCCACTCAGGACGGGTAGAGGAGGGATTAGCTCCTACAATGAGCAGTTCTTC. The J gene is TRBJ2-1, the V gene TRBV27, with a tentative D call TRBD2 (6 bases). V was clipped by 5 bases and J by 0 bases, with 29 bases between them. The V gene's germline CDR1 is MNHEY and CDR2 SMNVEV (reference sequence). This CDR3 contains 21 residues.

As to this clone: Other DNA sequences from this sample encode an identical CDR3 as well. The chain has TRBV28 and TRBJ1-2; weak D call: TRBD1 (6 bases). CDR3 length: 14 amino acids. V was trimmed by 1 base and J by 2 bases, leaving 8 bases between them. The V gene's germline CDR1 is MDHEN and CDR2 SYDVKM. The CDR3 here is CASSLFGQNYGYTF. CDR3 DNA: TGTGCCAGCAGTTTATTCGGACAGAACTATGGCTACACCTTC.

The V and J genes are TRBV28 and TRBJ2-7, with 9 bases lining up with TRBD1. In germline, CDR1 is MDHEN, CDR2 SYDVKM. Germline trimming cut 4 bases from V and 6 bases from J; bases unmatched to any gene: 7. This CDR3 is 14 amino acids long. The CDR3 DNA reads TGTGCCAGCAGTTCCCTGGGACAGGGAGGCGAGCAGTACTTC. It translates to CASSSLGQGGEQYF.

The gene calls are TRBV7-6 and TRBJ2-5; 7 positions match TRBD1. V shed 2 bases and J 5 bases; nucleotides not matched to a gene: 11. This CDR3 region has 16 residues. Germline CDR1 reads SGHVS; CDR2 reads FNYEAQ. CDR3 coding DNA: TGTGCCAGCAGCTTATCGAGTTTGACAGGGAGTGAGACCCAGTACTTC. This encodes CASSLSSLTGSETQYF. Complete variable domain (other parts from reference TRBV7-6 and TRBJ2-5): GAGVSQSPRYKVTKRGQDVALRCDPISGHVSLYWYRQALGQGPEFLTYFNYEAQQDKSGLPNDRFSAERPEGSISTLTIQRTEQRDSAMYRCASSLSSLTGSETQYFGPGTRLLVL.

The chain is built from TRBV4-3 and TRBJ1-5; D is ambiguous. V dropped 0 bases and J dropped 1 base, with 16 bases sitting between them. This CDR3 is 18 amino acids long. Germline CDR1 reads LGHNA; CDR2 reads YSLEER. The CDR3 spells CASSQDFFLARSNQPQHF. DNA of the CDR3: TGCGCCAGCAGCCAAGATTTCTTTCTGGCCAGAAGCAATCAGCCCCAGCATTTT.

This clone was detected a few times. This chain joins TRBV12-3 or TRBV12-4 and TRBJ2-1; no clear D. This CDR3 has 13 amino acids. Trimming took 2 bases from V and 6 from J, leaving 8 bases between them. CDR3 DNA sequence: TGTGCCAGCAGTTTACCGGTTGGCAATGAGCAGTTCTTC. This encodes CASSLPVGNEQFF.